One and the same sample provided the 28 T cell receptor beta chains below, sequenced in a study of T-cell reconstitution after alpha-beta-depleted transplantation in children. This sample's TCRbeta library carried unique molecular identifier barcodes. TCRdb re-called the PCR reads through MiXCR, storing one row per CDR3 protein. The table records 640,000 or so distinct CDR3 sequences, roughly 17% of them present only once. The specimen was PBMCs from the stem cell graft donor, collected from the stem cell graft. These receptors all stem from a human donor who donated a stem cell graft to a child with acute myeloid leukemia.

J is TRBJ1-5 and V is TRBV7-9; no clear D. Trimming removed 5 bases from V and 4 bases from J, with 12 bases in between. CDR1 is SEHNR, CDR2 FQNEAQ, per germline (reference sequence). The CDR3 length is 14 residues. The CDR3 loop is CASSPGEWNQPQHF. The CDR3 DNA follows: TGTGCCAGCAGCCCCGGTGAGTGGAATCAGCCCCAGCATTTT.

The table lists this clonotype with a few counts. The chain employs TRBV7-6 and TRBJ2-3; weak D call: TRBD2 (6 bases). CDR1 SGHVS and CDR2 FNYEAQ come from the germline V gene. The CDR3 covers 17 residues. V gave up 1 base and J gave up 5 bases, with 19 bases separating them. This CDR3 is CASSLGRDRLFGDTQYF. The CDR3, as DNA: TGTGCCAGCAGCTTAGGGAGGGACCGCTTATTTGGAGATACGCAGTATTTT.

As concerns this clonotype: This may be a read error: a much more frequent sequence differs by one nucleotide. The chain links TRBV20-1 to TRBJ1-5; TRBD1 agrees at 7 bases. CDR3 length: 14 residues. The trim removed 5 bases at V and 4 bases at J, leaving 8 bases unmatched. Per germline, CDR1 DFQATT and CDR2 SNEGSKA (reference sequence). The CDR3 loop is CSAAQDRANQPQHF. The CDR3 region has the DNA TGCAGTGCTGCCCAAGACAGGGCGAATCAGCCCCAGCATTTT.

The chain combines TRBV20-1 with TRBJ2-3, with 8 nucleotides matching TRBD2. CDR1 and CDR2 from the germline V gene are DFQATT and SNEGSKA (reference sequence). Trimming at V came to 0 bases and at J to 4 bases, leaving 6 bases not matched to a gene. This CDR3 has 15 residues. Here the CDR3 reads CSARDIGGAADTQYF. As DNA, the CDR3 is TGCAGTGCTAGAGATATCGGGGGGGCGGCAGATACGCAGTATTTT.

This clonotype was counted at least ten times. This chain uses TRBV7-6 with TRBJ2-7; 8 bases agree with TRBD1. Germline V lookup: CDR1 SGHVS, CDR2 FNYEAQ. There are 14 residues in the CDR3. J was trimmed by 5 bases and V by 0 bases; bases with no gene match: 3. The DNA for the CDR3 is TGTGCCAGCAGCTTAGCGGGACAGGCTAACGAGCAGTACTTC. It encodes CASSLAGQANEQYF.

This clonotype was counted many times. V is TRBV5-5 and J is TRBJ1-5; D is possibly TRBD1 (6 bases). Deletions cut 0 bases from V and 7 bases from J, with 14 bases between. Germline lookup yields CDR1 SGHKS and CDR2 YYEKEE (reference sequence). The CDR3 contains 15 residues. The CDR3 loop is CASSLGQGRGQPQHF. The CDR3 DNA sequence: TGTGCCAGCAGCTTGGGGCAGGGGAGAGGACAGCCCCAGCATTTT.

The chain recombines TRBV29-1 with TRBJ1-4; 9 bases match TRBD1. Germline V gene data show CDR1 as SQVTM and CDR2 as ANQGSEA. V gave up 4 bases and J gave up 3 bases; unmatched junction bases: 3. CDR3 length equals 14 residues. In nucleotides, the CDR3 is TGCAGCGTTGTGAGACAGGGGGCTAATGAAAAACTGTTTTTT. This codes for CSVVRQGANEKLFF.

This clonotype was seen repeatedly, ten times or more. The chain uses TRBV5-6 and TRBJ2-1, with D unclear. The germline gives CDR1 SGHDT, CDR2 YYEEEE. The V end was cut by 0 bases, the J end by 2 bases, with 6 bases between. This CDR3 region has 14 residues. The CDR3: CASSLAGPYNEQFF. DNA for the CDR3: TGTGCCAGCAGCTTGGCAGGCCCCTACAATGAGCAGTTCTTC.

This clonotype was seen a handful of times. The chain combines TRBV24-1 with TRBJ2-3, with no clear D. The germline V gene encodes CDR1 KGHDR and CDR2 SFDVKD. The CDR3 is 16 residues long. The V end was cut by 0 bases, the J end by 2 bases, with 11 bases between. CDR3 sequence: CATSDLGNLDTDTQYF. The CDR3 DNA reads as TGTGCCACCAGTGATTTGGGCAACCTGGACACAGATACGCAGTATTTT.

This clonotype has just a few counts. The chain combines TRBV4-2 with TRBJ2-3; D ambiguous. Looked up from germline, CDR1 is LGHNA and CDR2 is YNFKEQ. V was clipped by 0 bases and J by 4 bases, with 8 bases between them. The CDR3 contains 14 residues. The CDR3 DNA is TGTGCCAGCAGCCAAGAAGTTTTAGCAGATACGCAGTATTTT. Translating gives CASSQEVLADTQYF.

The rearrangement joins TRBV29-1 to TRBJ1-1, with D possibly matching TRBD1 (6 bases). Between the trimmed V and J ends, which lost 4 bases and 4 bases, there was a span of 16 bases. Germline lookup yields CDR1 SQVTM and CDR2 ANQGSEA. The CDR3 is 14 residues long. In DNA form, the CDR3 reads TGCAGCGTTGTGGGCAGGGGAAAGGGCACTGAAGCTTTCTTT. Encoded protein: CSVVGRGKGTEAFF.

The chain is built from TRBV7-9 and TRBJ2-1; 7 nucleotides agree with TRBD1. The ends lost 2 bases at V and 1 base at J; junction bases unmatched: 2. The CDR3 contains 15 residues. Germline V CDR1 and CDR2: SEHNR, FQNEAQ (reference sequence). The CDR3 sequence is CASSLKGASYNEQFF. CDR3 bases: TGTGCCAGCAGCTTAAAGGGGGCTTCCTACAATGAGCAGTTCTTC. Variable domain in full (rest from reference TRBV7-9 and TRBJ2-1): DTGVSQNPRHKITKRGQNVTFRCDPISEHNRLYWYRQTLGQGPEFLTYFQNEAQLEKSRLLSDRFSAERPKGSFSTLEIQRTEQGDSAMYLCASSLKGASYNEQFFGPGTRLTVL.

This clonotype was recorded a few times. V usage is TRBV7-9 and J usage is TRBJ2-2; D ambiguous. The germline CDR1 and CDR2 sequences are SEHNR and FQNEAQ (reference sequence). Trimming took 3 bases from V and 6 from J, leaving 14 bases between them. The CDR3 has 15 residues. The CDR3 region is CASSFLGARPGELFF. For the CDR3, the DNA is TGTGCCAGCAGCTTTTTAGGCGCTCGGCCCGGGGAGCTGTTTTTT.

This clonotype appeared a few times. The V call is TRBV19, the J call TRBJ2-7; D is possibly TRBD1 (5 bases). The CDR3 totals 15 residues. Trimming cost V 3 bases and J 3 bases, with 15 bases left between them. Germline lookup yields CDR1 LNHDA and CDR2 SQIVND (reference sequence). The CDR3 reads CASSIGSQGDYEQYF. In DNA, the CDR3 is TGTGCCAGTAGTATCGGGTCCCAGGGTGACTACGAGCAGTACTTC.

The gene calls are TRBV12-3 or TRBV12-4 and TRBJ2-3; 13 nucleotides line up with TRBD2. CDR3 length: 17 residues. After removal of 5 bases from V and 5 bases from J, the junction contained 10 bases not matched to a gene. In nucleotides, the CDR3 is TGTGCCAGCAGTACCGGGACTAGCGGGGTGCTGGGAGATACGCAGTATTTT. Protein: CASSTGTSGVLGDTQYF.

Of note for this clonotype: This may be a read error, as it is one base from a much larger clone. The chain carries TRBV20-1 and TRBJ2-5, with D perhaps given as TRBD1 or TRBD2 (5 bases each). CDR1 is DFQATT and CDR2 is SNEGSKA in the germline V gene (reference sequence). The CDR3 has 14 amino acids. The CDR3 spells CSARRDGFQETHYF. The CDR3 DNA sequence: TGCAGTGCTCGCCGGGACGGTTTCCAAGAGACCCATTACTTC.

This clonotype turned up a few times. The V and J genes are TRBV13 and TRBJ2-1; TRBD1 is a possible D gene (6 bases). Germline loops: CDR1 PRHDT, CDR2 FYEKMQ (reference sequence). This CDR3 is built from 11 residues. The V gene lost 3 bases and the J gene lost 15 bases, with 12 bases spanning the gap. The CDR3 region is CASSFGTQGFF. CDR3 DNA sequence: TGTGCCAGCAGCTTCGGGACACAGGGGTTCTTC.

The chain uses TRBV4-2 and TRBJ2-1, with 9 bases fitting TRBD2. V shed 4 bases, J shed 6 bases, and the junction held 7 bases outside the gene matches. This CDR3 has 15 residues. The germline CDR1 and CDR2 sequences are LGHNA and YNFKEQ. The CDR3 bases are TGTGCCAGCAGCCTGAGGAGCGGGGGGCCCAATGAGCAGTTCTTC. Translation: CASSLRSGGPNEQFF.

The V and J genes are TRBV20-1 and TRBJ1-2; D is unresolved. Germline CDR1 DFQATT, CDR2 SNEGSKA (reference sequence). This CDR3 has 13 residues. V lost 3 bases and J lost 4, with 12 bases in between. The CDR3 DNA follows: TGCAGTGCTAGCTTACTCAGGAGCTATGGCTACACCTTC. Its translation is CSASLLRSYGYTF.

The sample holds many counts of this clonotype. The CDR3, as DNA: TGCAGTGCTAGAGATCGGAGCGGGGGCCCGCATGAGCAGTTCTTC. It yields the protein CSARDRSGGPHEQFF. The chain has TRBV20-1 and TRBJ2-1; the match to TRBD2 covers 8 bases. The germline CDR1 and CDR2 sequences are DFQATT and SNEGSKA (reference sequence). The trim removed 0 bases at V and 8 bases at J, leaving 9 bases unmatched. The CDR3 contains 15 residues.

This clonotype was recorded a few times. V usage is TRBV28 and J usage is TRBJ2-7; D not resolved. Trimming removed 3 bases at V and 3 bases at J, with 9 bases between. Germline lookup yields CDR1 MDHEN and CDR2 SYDVKM. CDR3 length: 13 residues. Here the CDR3 DNA reads TGTGCCAGCAGTTTCGCCAACCGCTACGAGCAGTACGTC. Translation: CASSFANRYEQYV.

In this sample, this clonotype turned up many times. The genes are TRBV4-1 and TRBJ2-1; 12 nucleotides line up with TRBD2. Germline V gene lookup returns CDR1 MGHRA and CDR2 YSYEKL. The CDR3 totals 15 residues. The V gene end was trimmed by 0 bases and the J gene end by 10 bases; junction bases not matched to a gene: 4. The CDR3 coding sequence is TGCGCCAGCAGCCAAGATCTAGCGGGGGGGCGGGAGCAGTTCTTC. It codes for CASSQDLAGGREQFF.

This clonotype occurred a few times. This chain uses TRBV6-5 with TRBJ2-3; 9 bases align to TRBD2. V dropped 2 bases and J dropped 6; count of bases not matched to a gene: 6. In germline, CDR1 is MNHEY, CDR2 SVGAGI. This CDR3 contains 15 residues. In DNA form, the CDR3 reads TGTGCCAGCAGTTACGCGGCGGGGGGGTCGGATACGCAGTATTTT. Translation gives CASSYAAGGSDTQYF.

On this clonotype itself: A read error is possible here, since a much larger clone lies one base away. The chain uses TRBV30 and TRBJ1-5; 9 nucleotides agree with TRBD1. The germline CDR1 and CDR2 sequences are GTSNPN and SVGIG (reference sequence). With V trimmed by 2 bases and J by 4 bases, 12 bases remained unmatched. CDR3 length: 17 residues. The CDR3 reads CAWSSPRDRALNQPQHF. The CDR3 DNA is TGTGCCTGGAGTTCACCCAGGGACAGGGCACTTAATCAGCCCCAGCATTTT.

The chain uses TRBV21-1 and TRBJ2-7; TRBD1 reflects the table's D call only, with no check against the DNA. TRBV21-1 represents a pseudogene. This CDR3 spans 15 amino acids. In DNA form, the CDR3 reads TGTGCCAGCAGCCGACAGGGTTTTCCCACCTACGAGCAGTACGTC. This codes for CASSRQGFPTYEQYV.

The V and J genes are TRBV6-2 or TRBV6-3 and TRBJ1-6; no clear D gene. The length of the CDR3 is 15 residues. In germline, CDR1 is MNHEY, CDR2 SVGEGT. V lost 6 bases, J lost 0 bases, and 9 bases lay in between. The CDR3 is CASSVFSSYNSPLHF. The CDR3 nucleotides read TGTGCCAGCAGCGTCTTCAGCTCCTATAATTCACCCCTCCACTTT.

This clonotype was seen only a few times. The V and J genes are TRBV28 and TRBJ2-1, with TRBD1 matching 7 bases. The CDR3 has 12 amino acids. The germline V gene encodes CDR1 MDHEN and CDR2 SYDVKM. The junction had 6 bases not matched to a gene; V was cut back by 2 bases and J by 14 bases. This CDR3 is CASSLRQGGKFF. Written as DNA, the CDR3 is TGTGCCAGCAGTTTAAGACAGGGTGGAAAGTTCTTC.

This sequence joins TRBV19 and TRBJ1-5, with D possibly being TRBD1 (6 bases). The CDR3 length is 14 residues. V gave up 6 bases and J gave up 2 bases, with 11 bases separating them. The germline CDR1 and CDR2 sequences are LNHDA and SQIVND (reference sequence). CDR3 region: CASRWTAGNQPQHF. The DNA for the CDR3 is TGTGCCAGTAGGTGGACAGCCGGCAATCAGCCCCAGCATTTT.